This record looks at one TCR beta chain sequence and its context. The sample holds a few counts of this clone. The clone's antigen remains unknown. No much larger clone exists at a distance of one base, and base qualities are not known. These data are taken from a study of blood T cell repertoires in COVID-19 (dated by TCRdb to the early 2020s). For the study in its entirety: Samples covering the acute and convalescent phases of COVID-19 were provided by collaborators in the United States, Italy and Spain. Sample metadata almost always included a de-identified subject ID, COVID-19 status, age in years and sex. Subjects who had been exposed to COVID-19, were actively infected with it, or had recovered from it provided the deeply sampled blood TCRbeta repertoires that made up the dataset. Samples were obtained from the ongoing ImmuneRACE study (first 160 participants) and from over a thousand subjects provided by 6 global collaborators. The repertoires were released in a freely available public database meant as a resource for research on the immune response to SARS-CoV-2. Where HLA class I and class II types were available, the types were taken from metadata supplied by the sample provider, not from assay-based typing. The prospective study material was composed of cDNA or gDNA derived from T cells, B-cell-depleted T cells, or PBMCs. Study-level results and caveats: The quantity of clinical and demographic metadata differed by source and by participant and was supplied without curation.

Measured from the cysteine to the phenylalanine, the CDR3 is 13 residues long. Of the read, only the CDR3 DNA is kept; its 39 bases are in frame from base 1. V is shortened by 3 bases, J by 3 bases, and the region joining them spans 5 bases. The germline V gene (reference sequence) sets CDR1 to LNHNV and CDR2 to YYDKDF. The immunoSEQ Assay, a bias-controlled multiplex PCR, was used to amplify TCRbeta CDR3 regions from genomic DNA. Regarding the original processing steps: The number of nucleated cells in each sample was estimated from the amplification of reference gene primers within the assay. To quantify the absolute abundance of each unique TCRbeta CDR3 rearrangement, sequence reads were collapsed and filtered. For each sample, productive Simpson clonality was calculated as the square root of Simpson's diversity index across productive rearrangements. TCRdb stores this immuneACCESS table with in-frame sequences only. Part of the clones is absent; in the studies checked, under half of the shortfall reflects unresolved V genes, and no reason is known for the rest. That table gives V, J and clone size, and the DNA gave D and trimming. The sample records 250,000 to 350,000 clones, around nine tenths of which are singletons. Clones ranked in the top ten supply roughly 2.8% of the sample.

Enrolling through a virtual design, the prospective study's participants ranged in age from roughly 18 to 90 years and lived across some 23 United States geographic areas. In the prospective study, participants were assigned to cohorts based on the clinical history participants reported in a screening survey and a study questionnaire. Exposed participants had been in contact with someone with a PCR-confirmed or clinician-diagnosed COVID-19 case within 2 weeks of study entry. Each participant in the prospective study had whole blood, serum and a nasopharyngeal or oropharyngeal swab collected by mobile phlebotomists. Over a roughly 2-month period, participants in the prospective study had the option of providing additional blood draws and questionnaires. Before DNA extraction, prospective study blood samples were shipped either frozen or at room temperature.

The sequence links TRBV15 to TRBJ2-2; the D segment cannot be called with confidence. The sample was PBMCs or T cells enriched from blood (not recorded which). The sequence came from a woman in her forties or fifties who had been exposed to COVID-19. This receptor carries the CDR3 CATSSRYTGELFF. The DNA sequence is given as TGTGCCACCAGCAGCAGGTACACCGGGGAGCTGTTTTTT.